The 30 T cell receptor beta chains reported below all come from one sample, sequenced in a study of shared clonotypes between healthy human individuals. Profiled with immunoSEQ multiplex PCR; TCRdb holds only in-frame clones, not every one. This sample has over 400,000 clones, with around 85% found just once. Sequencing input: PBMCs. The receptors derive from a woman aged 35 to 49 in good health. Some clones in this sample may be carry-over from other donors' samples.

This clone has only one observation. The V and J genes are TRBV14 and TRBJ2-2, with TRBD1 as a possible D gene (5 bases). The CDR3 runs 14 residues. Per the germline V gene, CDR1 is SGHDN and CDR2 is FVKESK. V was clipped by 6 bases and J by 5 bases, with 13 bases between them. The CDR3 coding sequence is TGTGCCAGCAGTCTAGGGGCCTTGACCGGGGAGCTGTTTTTT. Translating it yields CASSLGALTGELFF.

In nucleotides, the CDR3 is TGTGCCACCAGCAGAGATACAGGGCGTGGAACTAATGAAAAACTGTTTTTT. Translating it yields CATSRDTGRGTNEKLFF. V and J are TRBV15 and TRBJ1-4; D is perhaps TRBD1 (6 bases). V was clipped by 0 bases and J by 1 base, with 12 bases between them. The germline CDR1 and CDR2 sequences are LNHNV and YYDKDF (reference sequence). This CDR3 comprises 17 residues.

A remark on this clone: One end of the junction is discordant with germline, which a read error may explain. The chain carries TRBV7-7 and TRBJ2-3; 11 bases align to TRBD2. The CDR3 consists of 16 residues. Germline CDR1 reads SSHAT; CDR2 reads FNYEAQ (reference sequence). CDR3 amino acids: CASSPGLAGTTDTQYF. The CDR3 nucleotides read TGTGCTAGCAGCCCCGGACTAGCGGGTACCACAGATACGCAGTATTTT.

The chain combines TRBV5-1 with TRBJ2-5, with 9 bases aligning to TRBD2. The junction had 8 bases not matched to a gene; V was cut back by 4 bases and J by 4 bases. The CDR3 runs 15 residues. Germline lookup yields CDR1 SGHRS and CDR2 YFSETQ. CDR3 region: CASSESSGTRETQYF. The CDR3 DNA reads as TGCGCCAGCAGCGAATCTAGCGGGACGCGAGAGACCCAGTACTTC.

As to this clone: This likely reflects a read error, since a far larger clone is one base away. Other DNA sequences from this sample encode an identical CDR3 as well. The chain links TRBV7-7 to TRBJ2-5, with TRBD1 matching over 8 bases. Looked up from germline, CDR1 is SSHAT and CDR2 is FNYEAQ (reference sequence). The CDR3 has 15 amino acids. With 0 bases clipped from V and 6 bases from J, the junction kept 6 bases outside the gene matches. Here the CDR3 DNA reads TGTGCCAGCAGCTTAGCGCCAGGGGGCGATAAGACCCAGTACTTC. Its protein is CASSLAPGGDKTQYF.

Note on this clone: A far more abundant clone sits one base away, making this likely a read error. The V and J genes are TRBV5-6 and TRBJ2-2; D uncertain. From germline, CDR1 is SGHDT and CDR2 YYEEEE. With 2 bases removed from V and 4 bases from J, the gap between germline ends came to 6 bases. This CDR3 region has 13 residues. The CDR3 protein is CASSFVVTGELFF. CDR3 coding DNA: TGTGCCAGCAGCTTTGTTGTCACCGGGGAGCTGTTTTTT.

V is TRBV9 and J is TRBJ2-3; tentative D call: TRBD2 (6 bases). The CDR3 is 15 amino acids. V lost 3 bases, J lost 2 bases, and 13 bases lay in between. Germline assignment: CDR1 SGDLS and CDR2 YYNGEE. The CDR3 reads CASSASGTPTDTQYF. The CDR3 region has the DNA TGTGCCAGCAGCGCTTCCGGGACTCCCACAGATACGCAGTATTTT.

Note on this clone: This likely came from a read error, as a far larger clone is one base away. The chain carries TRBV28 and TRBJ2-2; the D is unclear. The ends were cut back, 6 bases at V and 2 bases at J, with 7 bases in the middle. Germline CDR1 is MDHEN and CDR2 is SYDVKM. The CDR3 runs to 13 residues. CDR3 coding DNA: TGTGCCAGCAGCGATGGAAACACCGGGGAGCTGTTTTTT. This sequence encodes CASSDGNTGELFF.

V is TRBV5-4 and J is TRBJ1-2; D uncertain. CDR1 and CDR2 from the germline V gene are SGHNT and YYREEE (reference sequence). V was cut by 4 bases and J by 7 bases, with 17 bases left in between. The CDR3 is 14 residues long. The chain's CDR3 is CASSDTRSFGGYTF. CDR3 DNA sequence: TGTGCCAGCAGCGATACAAGGAGTTTCGGTGGCTACACCTTC.

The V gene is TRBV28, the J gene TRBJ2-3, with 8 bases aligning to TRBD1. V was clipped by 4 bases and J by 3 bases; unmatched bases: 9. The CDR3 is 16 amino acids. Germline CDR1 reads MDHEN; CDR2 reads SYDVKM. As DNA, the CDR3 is TGTGCCAGCAGTTCCTACAGGGGGTTGAGGACAGATACGCAGTATTTT. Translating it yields CASSSYRGLRTDTQYF.

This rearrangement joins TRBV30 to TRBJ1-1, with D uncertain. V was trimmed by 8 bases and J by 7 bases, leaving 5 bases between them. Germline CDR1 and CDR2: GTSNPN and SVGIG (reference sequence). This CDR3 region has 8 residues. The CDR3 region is CAGNEAFF. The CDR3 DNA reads TGTGCCGGCAATGAAGCTTTCTTT.

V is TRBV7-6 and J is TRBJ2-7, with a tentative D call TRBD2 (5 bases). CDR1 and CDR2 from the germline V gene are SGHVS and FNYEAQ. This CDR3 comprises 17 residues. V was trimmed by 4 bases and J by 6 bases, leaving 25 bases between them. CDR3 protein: CASSSNRPEAGSGEQYF. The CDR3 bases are TGTGCCAGCAGCTCAAATAGGCCGGAGGCCGGATCGGGCGAGCAGTACTTC.

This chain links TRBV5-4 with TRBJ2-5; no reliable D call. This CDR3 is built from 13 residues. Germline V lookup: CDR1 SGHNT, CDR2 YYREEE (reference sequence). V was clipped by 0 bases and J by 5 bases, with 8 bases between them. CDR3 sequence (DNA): TGTGCCAGCAGCTTGGCCTCCTCGGAGACCCAGTACTTC. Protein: CASSLASSETQYF. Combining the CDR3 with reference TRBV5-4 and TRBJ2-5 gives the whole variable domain ETGVTQSPTHLIKTRGQQVTLRCSSQSGHNTVSWYQQALGQGPQFIFQYYREEENGRGNFPPRFSGLQFPNYSSELNVNALELDDSALYLCASSLASSETQYFGPGTRLLVL.

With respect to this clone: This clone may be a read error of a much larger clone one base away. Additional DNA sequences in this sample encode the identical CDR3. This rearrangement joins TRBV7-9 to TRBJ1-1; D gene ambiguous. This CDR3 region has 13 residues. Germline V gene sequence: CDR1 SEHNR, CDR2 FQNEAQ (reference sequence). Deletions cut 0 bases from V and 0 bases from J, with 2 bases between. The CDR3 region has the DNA TGTGCCAGCAGCTTAGCGCTGAACACTGAAGCTTTCTTT. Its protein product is CASSLALNTEAFF. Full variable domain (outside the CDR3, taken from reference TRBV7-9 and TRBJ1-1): DTGVSQNPRHKITKRGQNVTFRCDPISEHNRLYWYRQTLGQGPEFLTYFQNEAQLEKSRLLSDRFSAERPKGSFSTLEIQRTEQGDSAMYLCASSLALNTEAFFGQGTRLTVV.

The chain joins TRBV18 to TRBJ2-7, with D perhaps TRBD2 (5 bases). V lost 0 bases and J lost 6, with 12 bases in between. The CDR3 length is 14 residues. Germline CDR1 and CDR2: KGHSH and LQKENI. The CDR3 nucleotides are TGTGCCAGCTCACCACCGAGAGGGTCCCGCGAGCAGTACTTC. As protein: CASSPPRGSREQYF.

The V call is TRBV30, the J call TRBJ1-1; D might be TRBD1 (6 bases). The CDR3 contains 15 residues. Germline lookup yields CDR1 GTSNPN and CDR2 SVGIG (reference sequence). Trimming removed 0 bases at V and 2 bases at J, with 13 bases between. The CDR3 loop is CAWSVGAGENTEAFF. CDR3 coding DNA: TGTGCCTGGAGTGTAGGGGCAGGGGAAAACACTGAAGCTTTCTTT.

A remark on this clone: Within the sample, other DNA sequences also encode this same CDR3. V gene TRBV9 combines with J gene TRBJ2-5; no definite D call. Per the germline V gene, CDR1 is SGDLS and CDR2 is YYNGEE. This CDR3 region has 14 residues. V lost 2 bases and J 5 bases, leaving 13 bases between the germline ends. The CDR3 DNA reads TGTGCCAGCAGCGTCCCCGGCTTGGGGGAGACCCAGTACTTC. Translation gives CASSVPGLGETQYF.

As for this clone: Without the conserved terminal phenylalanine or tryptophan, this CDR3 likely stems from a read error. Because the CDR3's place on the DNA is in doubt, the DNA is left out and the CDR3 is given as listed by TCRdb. Here the CDR3 reads CASSPEGNRNYGHTI. V gene TRBV5-1 combines with J gene TRBJ1-2. Including both end residues, the CDR3 is 15 amino acids long. CDR1 is SGHRS and CDR2 is YFSETQ in the germline V gene.

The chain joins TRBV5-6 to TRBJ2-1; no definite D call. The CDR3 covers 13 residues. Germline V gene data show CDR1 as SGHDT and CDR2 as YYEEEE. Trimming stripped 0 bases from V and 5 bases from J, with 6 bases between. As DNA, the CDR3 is TGTGCCAGCAGCTTGGGACGGAACAATGAGCAGTTCTTC. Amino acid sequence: CASSLGRNNEQFF. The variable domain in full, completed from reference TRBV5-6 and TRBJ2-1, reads DAGVTQSPTHLIKTRGQQVTLRCSPKSGHDTVSWYQQALGQGPQFIFQYYEEEERQRGNFPDRFSGHQFPNYSSELNVNALLLGDSALYLCASSLGRNNEQFFGPGTRLTVL.

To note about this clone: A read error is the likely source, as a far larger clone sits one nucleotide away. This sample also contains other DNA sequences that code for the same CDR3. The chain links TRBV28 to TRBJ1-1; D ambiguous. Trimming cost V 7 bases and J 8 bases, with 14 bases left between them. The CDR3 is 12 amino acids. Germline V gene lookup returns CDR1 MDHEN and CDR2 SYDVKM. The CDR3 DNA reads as TGTGCCAGCACCGCCCGCGGCACAGAAGCTTTCTTT. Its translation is CASTARGTEAFF.

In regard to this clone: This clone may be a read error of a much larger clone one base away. The CDR3 loop reads CAGSITAALNTEAFF. In nucleotides, the CDR3 is TGTGCCGGTAGTATAACGGCGGCCCTGAACACTGAAGCTTTCTTT. The chain carries TRBV19 and TRBJ1-1; D remains ambiguous. The CDR3 loop spans 15 amino acids. CDR1 and CDR2 from the germline V gene are LNHDA and SQIVND (reference sequence).

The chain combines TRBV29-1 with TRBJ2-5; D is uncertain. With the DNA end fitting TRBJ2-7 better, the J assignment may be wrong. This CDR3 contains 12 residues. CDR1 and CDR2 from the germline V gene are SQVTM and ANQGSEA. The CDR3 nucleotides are TGCAGCGTTGAAGACAGAGGCTACGAGCAGTACTTC. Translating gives CSVEDRGYEQYF.

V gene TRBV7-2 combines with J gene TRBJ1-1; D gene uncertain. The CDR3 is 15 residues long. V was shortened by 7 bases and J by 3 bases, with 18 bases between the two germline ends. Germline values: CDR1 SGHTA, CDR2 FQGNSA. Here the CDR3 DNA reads TGTGCCAGCACCAAACATCACCCTGGGGACACTGAAGCTTTCTTT. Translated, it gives CASTKHHPGDTEAFF.

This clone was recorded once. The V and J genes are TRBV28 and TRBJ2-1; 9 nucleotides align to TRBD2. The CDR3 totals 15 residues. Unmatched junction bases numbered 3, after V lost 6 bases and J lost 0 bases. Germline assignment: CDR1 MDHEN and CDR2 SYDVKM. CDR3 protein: CASSQTSGSYNEQFF. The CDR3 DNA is TGTGCCAGCAGCCAGACTAGCGGCTCCTACAATGAGCAGTTCTTC.

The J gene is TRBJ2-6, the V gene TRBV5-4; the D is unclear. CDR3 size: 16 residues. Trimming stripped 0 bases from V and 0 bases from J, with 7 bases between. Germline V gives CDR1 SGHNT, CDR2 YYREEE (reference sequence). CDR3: CASSLGQTSGANVLTF. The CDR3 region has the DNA TGTGCCAGCAGCTTGGGGCAGACCTCTGGGGCCAACGTCCTGACTTTC.

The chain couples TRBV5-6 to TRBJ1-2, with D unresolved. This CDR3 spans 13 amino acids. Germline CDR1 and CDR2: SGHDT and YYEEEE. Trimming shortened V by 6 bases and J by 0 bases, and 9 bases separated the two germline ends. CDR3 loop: CASMPGSNYGYTF. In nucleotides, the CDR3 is TGTGCCAGCATGCCAGGATCTAACTATGGCTACACCTTC.

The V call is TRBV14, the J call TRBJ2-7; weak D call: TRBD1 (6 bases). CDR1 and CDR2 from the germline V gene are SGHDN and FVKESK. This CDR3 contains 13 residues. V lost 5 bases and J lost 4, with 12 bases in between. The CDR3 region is CASSSGQSYEQYF. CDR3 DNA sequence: TGTGCCAGCAGCTCTGGACAGTCGTACGAGCAGTACTTC.

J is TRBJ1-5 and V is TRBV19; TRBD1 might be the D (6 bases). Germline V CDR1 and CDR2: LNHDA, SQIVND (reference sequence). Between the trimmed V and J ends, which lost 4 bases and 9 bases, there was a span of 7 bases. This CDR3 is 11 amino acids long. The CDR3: CASSRGGPQHF. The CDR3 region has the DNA TGTGCCAGTAGTAGAGGGGGGCCCCAGCATTTT.

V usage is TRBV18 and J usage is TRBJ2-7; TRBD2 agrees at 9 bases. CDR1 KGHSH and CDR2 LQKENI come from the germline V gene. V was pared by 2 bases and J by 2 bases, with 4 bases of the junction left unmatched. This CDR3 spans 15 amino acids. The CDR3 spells CASSPRSSGTYEQYF. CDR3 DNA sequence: TGTGCCAGCTCACCAAGGTCTAGCGGGACCTACGAGCAGTACTTC.

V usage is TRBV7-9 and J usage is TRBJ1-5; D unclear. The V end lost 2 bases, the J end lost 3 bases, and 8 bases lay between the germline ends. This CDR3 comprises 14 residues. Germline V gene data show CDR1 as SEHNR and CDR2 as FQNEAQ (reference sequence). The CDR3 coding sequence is TGTGCCAGCAGCTTATCTGGGAACAATCAGCCCCAGCATTTT. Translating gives CASSLSGNNQPQHF. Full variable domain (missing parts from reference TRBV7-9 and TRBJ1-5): DTGVSQNPRHKITKRGQNVTFRCDPISEHNRLYWYRQTLGQGPEFLTYFQNEAQLEKSRLLSDRFSAERPKGSFSTLEIQRTEQGDSAMYLCASSLSGNNQPQHFGDGTRLSIL.